This T cell receptor beta chain is from a study of cytomegalovirus exposure and HLA in healthy donors. Overall study results and limits: In a later analysis, TCR beta V- and J-gene trimming showed a link to a missense DCLRE1C variant. A later analysis reported that several of the most significant clusters appeared to be linked to common viral pathogens, among them Epstein-Barr virus. For most TCR beta V segments, an earlier analysis put the productive rate at about 87% or about 30% of the time.

The PCR was carried out with 60 Vbeta primers and 13 Jbeta primers. The protocol was immunoSEQ multiplex PCR, while the TCRdb copy is restricted to in-frame clones and leaves out a portion. The sample contains 75,000 to 95,000 clones, just under 70% of which appear only once. The CDR3 totals 13 residues. The V gene's germline CDR1 is ENHRY and CDR2 SYGVKD. The V and J ends lost 2 bases and 3 bases, in that order; junction bases with no gene match: 1. Regarding this clone: What it binds is not known.

Sequences were obtained from PBMCs. The clonotype comes from a man aged 50 to 60 in good health and CMV-seronegative. The chain joins TRBV10-3 to TRBJ2-7; 7 positions match TRBD2. The CDR3 coding sequence is TGTGCCATCAGTGAGGGGGGGGACTACGAGCAGTACGTC. This sequence encodes CAISEGGDYEQYV.